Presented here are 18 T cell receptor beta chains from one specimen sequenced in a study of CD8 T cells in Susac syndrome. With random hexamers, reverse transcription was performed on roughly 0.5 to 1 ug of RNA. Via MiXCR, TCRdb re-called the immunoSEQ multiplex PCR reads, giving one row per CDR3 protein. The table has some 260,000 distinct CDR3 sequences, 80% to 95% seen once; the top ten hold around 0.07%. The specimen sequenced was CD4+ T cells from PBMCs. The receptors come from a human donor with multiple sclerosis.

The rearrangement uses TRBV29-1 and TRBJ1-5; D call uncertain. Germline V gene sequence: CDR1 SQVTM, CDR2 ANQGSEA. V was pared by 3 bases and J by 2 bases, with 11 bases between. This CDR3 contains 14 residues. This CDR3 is CSVERDTGNQPQHF. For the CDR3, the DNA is TGCAGCGTTGAGAGGGATACGGGCAATCAGCCCCAGCATTTT. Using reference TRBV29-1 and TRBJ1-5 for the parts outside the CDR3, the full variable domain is SAVISQKPSRDICQRGTSLTIQCQVDSQVTMMFWYRQQPGQSLTLIATANQGSEATYESGFVIDKFPISRPNLTFSTLTVSNMSPEDSSIYLCSVERDTGNQPQHFGDGTRLSIL.

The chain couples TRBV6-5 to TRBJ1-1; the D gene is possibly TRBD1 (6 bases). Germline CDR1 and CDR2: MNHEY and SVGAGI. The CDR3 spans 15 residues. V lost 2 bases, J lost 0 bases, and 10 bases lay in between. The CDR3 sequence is CASSYGQLMNTEAFF. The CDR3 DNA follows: TGTGCCAGCAGTTACGGACAGCTCATGAACACTGAAGCTTTCTTT.

DNA of the CDR3: TGTGCCAGCAGCCGATCCAGTCAGGGGGCTCGAAACACTGAAGCTTTCTTT. Protein sequence: CASSRSSQGARNTEAFF. The rearrangement joins TRBV4-2 to TRBJ1-1; 8 bases line up with TRBD1. The junction had 12 bases not matched to a gene; V was cut back by 4 bases and J by 2 bases. This CDR3 comprises 17 residues. The germline CDR1 and CDR2 sequences are LGHNA and YNFKEQ.

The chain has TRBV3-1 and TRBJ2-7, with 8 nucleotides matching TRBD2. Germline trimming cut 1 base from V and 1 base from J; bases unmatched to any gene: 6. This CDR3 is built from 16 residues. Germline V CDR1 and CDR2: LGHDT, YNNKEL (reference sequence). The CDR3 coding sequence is TGTGCCAGCAGCCAAGCCAGCGGGGGAGGATCCTACGAGCAGTACTTC. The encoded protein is CASSQASGGGSYEQYF.

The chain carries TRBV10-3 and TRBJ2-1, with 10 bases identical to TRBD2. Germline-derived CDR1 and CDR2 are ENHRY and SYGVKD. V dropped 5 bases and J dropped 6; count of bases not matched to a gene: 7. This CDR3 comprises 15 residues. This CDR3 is CAISFLAGAPNEQFF. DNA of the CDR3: TGTGCCATCAGTTTTCTAGCGGGAGCCCCCAATGAGCAGTTCTTC.

The CDR3 region has the DNA TGTGCCAGCAAGGTACAGGGGCACTATGGCTACACCTTC. Amino acid sequence: CASKVQGHYGYTF. The chain employs TRBV6-1 and TRBJ1-2; 7 nucleotides match TRBD1. CDR3 length: 13 residues. Trimming cost V 7 bases and J 3 bases; bases outside gene matches: 5. Germline-derived CDR1 and CDR2 are MNHNS and SASEGT.

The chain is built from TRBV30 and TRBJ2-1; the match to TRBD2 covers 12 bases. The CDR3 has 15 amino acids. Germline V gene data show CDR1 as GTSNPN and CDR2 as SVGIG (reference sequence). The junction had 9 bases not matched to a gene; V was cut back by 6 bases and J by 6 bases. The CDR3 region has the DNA TGTGCCTGCCAAAGACTAGCGGGAGAGGTCAATGAGCAGTTCTTC. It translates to CACQRLAGEVNEQFF. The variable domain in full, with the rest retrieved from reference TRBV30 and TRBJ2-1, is SQTIHQWPATLVQPVGSPLSLECTVEGTSNPNLYWYRQAAGRGLQLLFYSVGIGQISSEVPQNLSASRPQDRQFILSSKKLLLSDSGFYLCACQRLAGEVNEQFFGPGTRLTVL.

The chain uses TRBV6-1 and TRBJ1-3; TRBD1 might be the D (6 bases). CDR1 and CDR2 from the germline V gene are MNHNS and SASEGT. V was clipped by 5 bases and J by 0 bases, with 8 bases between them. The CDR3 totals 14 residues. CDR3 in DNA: TGTGCCAGCAGTACAGGGCACTCTGGAAACACCATATATTTT. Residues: CASSTGHSGNTIYF.

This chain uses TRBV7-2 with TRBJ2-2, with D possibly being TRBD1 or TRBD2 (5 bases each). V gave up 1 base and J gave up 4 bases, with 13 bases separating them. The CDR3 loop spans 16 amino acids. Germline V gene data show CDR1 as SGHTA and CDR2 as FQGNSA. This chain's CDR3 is CASSLGGSGITGELFF. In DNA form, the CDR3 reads TGTGCCAGCAGCTTAGGGGGGAGTGGGATCACCGGGGAGCTGTTTTTT.

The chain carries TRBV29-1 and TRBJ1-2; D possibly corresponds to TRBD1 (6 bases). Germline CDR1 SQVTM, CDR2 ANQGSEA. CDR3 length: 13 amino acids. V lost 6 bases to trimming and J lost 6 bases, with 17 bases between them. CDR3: CSVHTTQGNGYTF. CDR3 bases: TGCAGCGTGCACACCACACAGGGCAATGGCTACACCTTC.

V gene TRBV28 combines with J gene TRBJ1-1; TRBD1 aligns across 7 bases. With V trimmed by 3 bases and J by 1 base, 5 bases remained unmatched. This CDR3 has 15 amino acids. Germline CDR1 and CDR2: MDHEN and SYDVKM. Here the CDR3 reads CASSFPTGTNTEAFF. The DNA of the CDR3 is TGTGCCAGCAGTTTTCCGACAGGGACGAACACTGAAGCTTTCTTT.

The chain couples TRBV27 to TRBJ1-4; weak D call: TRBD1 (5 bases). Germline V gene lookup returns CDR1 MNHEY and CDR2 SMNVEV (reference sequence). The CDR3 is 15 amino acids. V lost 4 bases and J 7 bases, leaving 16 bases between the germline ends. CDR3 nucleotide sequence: TGTGCCAGCAGTTCACACCAGGGTTTAGGTGAAAAACTGTTTTTT. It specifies CASSSHQGLGEKLFF.

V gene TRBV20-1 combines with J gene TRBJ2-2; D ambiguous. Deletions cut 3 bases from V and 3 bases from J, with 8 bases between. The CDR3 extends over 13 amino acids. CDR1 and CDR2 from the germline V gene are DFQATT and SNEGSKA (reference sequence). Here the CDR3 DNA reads TGCAGTGCTAGTGCCAGTCACACCGGGGAGCTGTTTTTT. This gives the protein CSASASHTGELFF.

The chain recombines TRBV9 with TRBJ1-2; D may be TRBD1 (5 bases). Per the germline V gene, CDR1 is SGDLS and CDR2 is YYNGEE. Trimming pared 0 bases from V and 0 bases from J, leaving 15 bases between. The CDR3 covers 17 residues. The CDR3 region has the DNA TGTGCCAGCAGCGTAGCGGCAGGTAGAGGGGCTAACTATGGCTACACCTTC. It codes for CASSVAAGRGANYGYTF.

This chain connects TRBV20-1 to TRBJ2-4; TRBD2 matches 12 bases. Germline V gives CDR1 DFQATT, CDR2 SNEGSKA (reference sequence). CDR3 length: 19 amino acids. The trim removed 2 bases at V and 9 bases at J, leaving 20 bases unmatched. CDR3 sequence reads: CSARPSQGGGLAGFGIQYF. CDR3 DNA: TGCAGTGCTAGACCTTCACAGGGAGGTGGACTAGCGGGATTTGGCATTCAGTACTTC.

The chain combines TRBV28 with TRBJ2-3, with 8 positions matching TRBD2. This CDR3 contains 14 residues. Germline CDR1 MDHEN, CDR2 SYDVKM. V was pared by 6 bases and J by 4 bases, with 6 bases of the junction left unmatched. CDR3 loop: CASSRAGEADTQYF. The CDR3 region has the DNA TGTGCCAGCAGCCGAGCGGGAGAGGCAGATACGCAGTATTTT. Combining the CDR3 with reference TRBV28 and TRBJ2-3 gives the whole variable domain DVKVTQSSRYLVKRTGEKVFLECVQDMDHENMFWYRQDPGLGLRLIYFSYDVKMKEKGDIPEGYSVSREKKERFSLILESASTNQTSMYLCASSRAGEADTQYFGPGTRLTVL.

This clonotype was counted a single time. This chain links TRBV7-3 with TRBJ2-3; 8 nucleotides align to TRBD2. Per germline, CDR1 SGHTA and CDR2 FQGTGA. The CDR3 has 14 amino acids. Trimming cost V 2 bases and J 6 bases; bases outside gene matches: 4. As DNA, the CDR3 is TGTGCCAGCAGCTTAGGACTAGCCCAGGATACGCAGTATTTT. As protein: CASSLGLAQDTQYF.

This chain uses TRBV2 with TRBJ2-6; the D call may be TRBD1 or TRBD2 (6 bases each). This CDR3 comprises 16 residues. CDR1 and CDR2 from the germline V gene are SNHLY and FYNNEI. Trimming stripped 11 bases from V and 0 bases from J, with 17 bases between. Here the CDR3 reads CAGFRGTISGANVLTF. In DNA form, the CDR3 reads TGTGCCGGCTTCCGCGGGACAATCTCTGGGGCCAACGTCCTGACTTTC.